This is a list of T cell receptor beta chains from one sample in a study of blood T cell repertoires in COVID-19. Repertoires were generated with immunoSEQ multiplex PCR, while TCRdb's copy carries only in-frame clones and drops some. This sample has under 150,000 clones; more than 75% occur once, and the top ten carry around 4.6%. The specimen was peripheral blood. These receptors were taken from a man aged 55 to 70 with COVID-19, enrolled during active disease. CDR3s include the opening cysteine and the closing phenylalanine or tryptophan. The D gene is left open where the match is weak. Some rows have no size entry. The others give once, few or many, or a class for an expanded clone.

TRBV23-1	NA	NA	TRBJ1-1	TGCGCCACCACGCGGACTGAAGCTTTCTTT	CATTRTEAFF
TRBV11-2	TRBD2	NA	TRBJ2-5	TGTGCCAGCAGCACGGGACTAGCGGGAGGGCCGGAGACCCAGTACTTC	CASSTGLAGGPETQYF
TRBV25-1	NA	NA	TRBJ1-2	TGTGCCAGCAGTGCCACAGGGTACTATGGCTACACCTTC	CASSATGYYGYTF
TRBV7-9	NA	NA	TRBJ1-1	TGTGCCAGCAGCCCCGAAACAGGGTTTAACACTGAAGCTTTCTTT	CASSPETGFNTEAFF
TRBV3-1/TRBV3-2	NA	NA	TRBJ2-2	TGTGCCAGCAGCTCAAGACTAGACACCGGGGAGCTGTTTTTT	CASSSRLDTGELFF
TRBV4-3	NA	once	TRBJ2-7	TGCGCCAGCAGCCAAGATGTCAGTTACGAGCAGTACTTC	CASSQDVSYEQYF
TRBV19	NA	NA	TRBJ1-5	TGTGCCAGTAGTGCCTCGGGTGGCAATCAGCCCCAGCATTTT	CASSASGGNQPQHF
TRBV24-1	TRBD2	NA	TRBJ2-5	TGTGCCACCAGTGATCAGGGAGGGGAGACCCAGTACTTC	CATSDQGGETQYF
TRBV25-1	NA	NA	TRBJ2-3	TGTGCCAGCAGTGACCCCAGCGGGCGGGGCACAGATACGCAGTATTTT	CASSDPSGRGTDTQYF
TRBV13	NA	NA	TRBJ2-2	TGTGCCAGCAGCTCCCTGACCGGGGAGCTGTTTTTT	CASSSLTGELFF
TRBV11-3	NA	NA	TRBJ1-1	TGTGCCAGCGGCGGTCCCGGGGACTACACTGAAGCTTTCTTT	CASGGPGDYTEAFF
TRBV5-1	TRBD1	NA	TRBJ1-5	TGCGCCAGCAGCGCGGGACAGGGCGCCACGACCCAGCATTTT	CASSAGQGATTQHF
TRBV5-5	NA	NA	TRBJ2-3	TGTGCCAGCAGCTTATTAACCCAGATTAAGAGCACAGATACGCAGTATTTT	CASSLLTQIKSTDTQYF
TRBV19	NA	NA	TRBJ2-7	TGTGCCAGTAGTCCTCACTCCCCCTCCTACGAGCAGTACTTC	CASSPHSPSYEQYF
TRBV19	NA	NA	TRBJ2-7	TGTGCCAGTAGTATAGGGAGGGCCCCGGCAGGAGAGCAGTACTTC	CASSIGRAPAGEQYF
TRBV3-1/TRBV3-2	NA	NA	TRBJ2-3	TGTGCCAGCAGCCAAGACTCCACAGCTGGGGATACGCAGTATTTT	CASSQDSTAGDTQYF
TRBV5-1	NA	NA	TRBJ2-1	TGCGCCAGCACCCAGGGAGGACCAAACAATGAGCAGTTCTTC	CASTQGGPNNEQFF
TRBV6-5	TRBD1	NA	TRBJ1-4	TGTGCCAGCAGTTACGCCCAGGGGGCGGGGGAAAAACTGTTTTTT	CASSYAQGAGEKLFF
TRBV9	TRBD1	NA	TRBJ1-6	TGTGCCAGCAGCGTTGTGGGACAGGGACTAAATTCACCCCTCCACTTT	CASSVVGQGLNSPLHF
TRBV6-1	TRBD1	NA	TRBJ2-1	TGTGCCAGCAGTGAAGGGTCAGGGGGATGGGCTGAGCAGTTCTTC	CASSEGSGGWAEQFF
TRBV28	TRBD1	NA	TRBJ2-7	TGTGCCAGCAGTTTACTTCCGGGACAGGCCTCTGACGAGCAGTACTTC	CASSLLPGQASDEQYF
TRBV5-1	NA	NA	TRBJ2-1	TGCGCCAGCAGCTTGACCCCTAGTAGCCACAATGAGCAGTTCTTC	CASSLTPSSHNEQFF
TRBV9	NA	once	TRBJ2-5	TGTGCCAGCAGCGTTCTCCTTGGAGGTGGGGAGACCCAGTACTTC	CASSVLLGGGETQYF
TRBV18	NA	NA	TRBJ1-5	TGTGCCAGCTCCCCTGGCAGTAGCAATCAGCCCCAGCATTTT	CASSPGSSNQPQHF
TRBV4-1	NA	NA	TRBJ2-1	TGCGCCAGCAGCCAAGAGTCTCGCGGGAATGAGCAGTTCTTC	CASSQESRGNEQFF
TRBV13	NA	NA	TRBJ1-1	TGTGCCAGCAGCCCCGCGGGGGAAATGAACACTGAAGCTTTCTTT	CASSPAGEMNTEAFF
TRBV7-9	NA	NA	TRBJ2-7	TGTGCCAGCAGCTATGGACAGTCCGATCGTCCCTACGAGCAGTACTTC	CASSYGQSDRPYEQYF